Described below is a single TCR beta chain sequence and its context. A single record per CDR3 protein comes from TCRdb applying MiXCR to the reads. The sample includes roughly 320,000 distinct CDR3 sequences, around 9.5% of them seen just once. These data originate in a study of T cell repertoires in cytomegalovirus infection. The CDR3 covers 14 residues. Germline assignment: CDR1 MNHEY and CDR2 SMNVEV (reference sequence). The trim removed 7 bases at V and 7 bases at J, leaving 6 bases unmatched. The sequencing input was PBMCs. The rearrangement uses TRBV27 and TRBJ2-1; 11 bases are a match to TRBD2. The clonotype comes from a human donor in good health (CMV status not recorded). Some clones in this sample may be carry-over from other donors' samples. As DNA, the CDR3 is TGTGCCAGCATAGGGCCTAGCGGGAGGAATGAGCAGTTCTTC. Its protein is CASIGPSGRNEQFF.